The TCR beta chain under discussion was sequenced for a study of control samples from healthy donors and cancer patients. The CDR3 spans 14 residues. Trimming shortened V by 0 bases and J by 5 bases, and 11 bases separated the two germline ends. Per the germline V gene, CDR1 is SGHRS and CDR2 is YFSETQ. Sequencing was performed with immunoSEQ multiplex PCR; in TCRdb, only in-frame clones are kept and a portion is missing. Altogether around 94,000 clones are present, roughly nine tenths being singletons, with the ten largest covering around 1.3%. This rearrangement joins TRBV5-1 to TRBJ1-1; D is undetermined. The sample was blood. The TCR comes from a woman between 45 and 65 years old in good health. The CDR3 protein is CASSLVAGRTEAFF. The DNA for the CDR3 is TGCGCCAGCAGCTTGGTTGCGGGCCGGACTGAAGCTTTCTTT.